This TCR beta chain appears in the sequencing data of a study of T cell clonotyping in hematopoietic cell transplantation. Regarding this clone: No antigen is known for it.

The CDR3 runs to 18 residues. The V and J ends lost 1 base and 5 bases, in that order; junction bases with no gene match: 8. The germline V gene has CDR1 LGHNA and CDR2 YSLEER. Points from the study as a whole: After transplant, recipient diversity fell while pathologically expanded clonotypes grew through day 180. Broader posttransplant TCR repertoire diversity was predicted by graft donor and pretransplant recipient Inverse Simpson Index values. No sorting was done, leaving CD4 and CD8 contributions mixed.

Assay used: immunoSEQ multiplex PCR; TCRdb lists only in-frame clones, some missing. The sample yields 7,500 to 9,500 clones, 65% to 90% seen once. This TCR was recovered from a female patient between 30 and 45 years old who had an allogeneic stem cell transplant, so the T cells may come from the graft donor. Some clones in this sample may be carry-over from other donors' samples. J is TRBJ2-5 and V is TRBV4-3; 15 bases are shared with TRBD2. This specimen was PBMCs, taken 180 days after allogeneic stem cell transplant. The CDR3 protein is CASSQGGTSGGSRETQYF. Here the CDR3 DNA reads TGCGCCAGCAGCCAAGGGGGGACTAGCGGGGGGAGTAGGGAGACCCAGTACTTC.